The rows below give T cell receptor beta chains drawn from one sample of a study of beta chain features in type 1 diabetes. Profiling relied on immunoSEQ multiplex PCR, and the TCRdb table lists in-frame clones only, not all of them. This repertoire shows tens of thousands of clones, 50% found once; its top ten account for 0.2% to 0.3%. Sequenced material: stem cell memory CD4+ T cells from blood. These receptors all come from a woman aged 30 to 39 in good health. The CDR3 runs from the conserved cysteine through the conserved F or W. Each record gives: J gene, V gene, D gene, clone size, CDR3 DNA, CDR3 protein. The D gene is left open where the match is weak. Clone size is shown for a subset of rows, as once, few, many or a class of expanded clone.

TRBJ2-7 | TRBV2 | TRBD1 | . | TGTGCCAGCAGTGAAGGGACAGGGGGAACCTACGAGCAGTACTTC | CASSEGTGGTYEQYF
TRBJ1-5 | TRBV6-6 | TRBD1 | . | TGTGCCAGCTCCGACAGGGGGGATCAGCCCCAGCATTTT | CASSDRGDQPQHF
TRBJ1-5 | TRBV18 | . | few | TGTGCCAGCTCACCCGAGGTCCATCGGAGCAATCAGCCCCAGCATTTT | CASSPEVHRSNQPQHF
TRBJ2-1 | TRBV5-4 | . | . | TGTGCCAGCAGCTCTCGTGGGGGGGCGAAGCACAATGAGCAGTTCTTC | CASSSRGGAKHNEQFF
TRBJ2-5 | TRBV7-3 | TRBD1 | . | TGTGCCAGCAGCTCCCAGACAGGGCGAGAGACCCAGTACTTC | CASSSQTGRETQYF
TRBJ2-1 | TRBV11-3 | TRBD2 | few | TGTGCCAGCAGCCCGAGCGGGACCGAATCCTACAATGAGCAGTTCTTC | CASSPSGTESYNEQFF
TRBJ2-1 | TRBV9 | TRBD2 | . | TGTGCCAGCAGCGTAGCTGCAACGGGACTAGCGGGGGACAATGAGCAGTTCTTC | CASSVAATGLAGDNEQFF
TRBJ2-7 | TRBV28 | TRBD1 | . | TGTGCCAGCAGTGGGGACAGTCGAATCTACGAGCAGTACTTC | CASSGDSRIYEQYF
TRBJ2-3 | TRBV7-2 | . | few | TGTGCCAGCAGCTTAACCGGGGGCACAGATACGCAGTATTTT | CASSLTGGTDTQYF
TRBJ2-1 | TRBV7-6 | TRBD2 | . | TGTGCCAGCAGCTTTGCGGGAGTAACCTACAATGAGCAGTTCTTC | CASSFAGVTYNEQFF
TRBJ2-1 | TRBV7-9 | TRBD2 | . | TGTGCCAGCAGCTTAGTTGGCGGGAGCCCCACTGAGCAGTTCTTC | CASSLVGGSPTEQFF
TRBJ2-3 | TRBV20-1 | . | . | TGCAGTGCGAGGGGGGGGACCACGCAGTATTTT | CSARGGTTQYF
TRBJ2-4 | TRBV6-1 | . | . | TGTGCCACCGGTGGGAGCGCCAAAAACATTCAGTACTTC | CATGGSAKNIQYF
TRBJ2-1 | TRBV7-2 | . | few | TGTGCCAGCAGCTTAGACGTAGAAGCGAGTAATGAGCAGTTCTTC | CASSLDVEASNEQFF
TRBJ1-2 | TRBV28 | TRBD1 | . | TGTGCCAGCAGTTTACAAAGAGGGGGCCGTGGCTACACCTTC | CASSLQRGGRGYTF
TRBJ2-5 | TRBV6-5 | . | . | TGTGCCAGCAGTTCGACAATCGTCGAGACCCAGTACTTC | CASSSTIVETQYF
TRBJ1-1 | TRBV10-3 | TRBD1 | few | TGTGCCACCGGCCCGGGACAGGGTACGAACACTGAAGCTTTCTTT | CATGPGQGTNTEAFF
TRBJ2-7 | TRBV10-3 | . | . | TGTGCCATCAGTGAGTCTTGGGACTTTTCCTACGAGCAGTACTTC | CAISESWDFSYEQYF
TRBJ2-1 | TRBV2 | . | few | TGTGCCAGCAGAGAACAGGGTGATGAGCAGTTCTTC | CASREQGDEQFF
TRBJ2-5 | TRBV18 | TRBD2 | . | TGTGCCAGCTCACCAATGATGCCTGGGACTAGCGGAAAAGAGACCCAGTACTTC | CASSPMMPGTSGKETQYF
TRBJ2-5 | TRBV18 | . | many | TGTGCCAGCTCACCAAGAGGCGTAGAGACCCAGTACTTC | CASSPRGVETQYF
TRBJ2-2 | TRBV15 | . | few | TGTGCCACCAGCAGAGGAGGGAACACCGGGGAGCTGTTTTTT | CATSRGGNTGELFF
TRBJ2-7 | TRBV6-6 | . | few | TGTGCCAGCGGCCTAATACAGGGCCCGCAGTACTTC | CASGLIQGPQYF
TRBJ2-7 | TRBV7-9 | TRBD1 | . | TGTGCCAGCAGCACCGGGACAGGGCGGGGCTACGAGCAGTACTTC | CASSTGTGRGYEQYF
TRBJ1-3 | TRBV18 | TRBD1 | . | TGTGCCAGCTCAAATGGACAGGGGAGTGGAAACGCCATATATTTT | CASSNGQGSGNAIYF
TRBJ2-2 | TRBV10-3 | . | few | TGTGCCATCAGTGAGTCGGAGTTTACCGGGGAGCTGTTTTTT | CAISESEFTGELFF
TRBJ2-5 | TRBV7-8 | . | . | TGTGCCAGCAGCTTAGTTTACAGTGTAACGGAGACCCAGTACTTC | CASSLVYSVTETQYF
TRBJ1-1 | TRBV19 | TRBD1 | few | TGTGCCAGTAGTATGGGACAGTTGAACACTGAAGCTTTCTTT | CASSMGQLNTEAFF
TRBJ1-5 | TRBV19 | . | once | TGTGCCAGTAGTATTGGCCAGGGTGTTGGCAATCAGCCCCAGCATTTT | CASSIGQGVGNQPQHF
TRBJ2-7 | TRBV7-8 | . | few | TGTGCCAGCAGCTTAGCGGCGCAGGAACCCTACGAGCAGTACTTC | CASSLAAQEPYEQYF
TRBJ1-2 | TRBV7-3 | TRBD1 | few | TGTGCCAGCAGCACCCGACAGGGTGGAGGCTACACCTTC | CASSTRQGGGYTF
TRBJ2-7 | TRBV6-1 | . | . | TGTGCCAGCAGTGACCCTCGGGGTGGTGTAGCGTTCACCTACGAGCAGTACTTC | CASSDPRGGVAFTYEQYF
TRBJ2-1 | TRBV7-3 | . | . | TGTGCCAGCAGCCCCTCTCGGGGGTCCTACAATGAGCAGTTCTTC | CASSPSRGSYNEQFF
TRBJ2-3 | TRBV5-1 | TRBD2 | few | TGCGCCAGCAGCTCGGCGCGGGAGGGATCCGATACGCAGTATTTT | CASSSAREGSDTQYF
TRBJ2-7 | TRBV4-2 | TRBD1 | few | TGTGCCAGCAGCCAATCCTGGGACAGCTCCTACGAGCAGTACTTC | CASSQSWDSSYEQYF
TRBJ2-7 | TRBV15 | . | . | TGTGCCACCAGCAGAGATTGGGCCGGTACCTCCTCCTACGAGCAGTACTTC | CATSRDWAGTSSYEQYF
TRBJ2-7 | TRBV7-2 | . | . | TGTGCCAGCAGCTCCAGGGCGGGGCACTCCTACGAGCAGTACTTC | CASSSRAGHSYEQYF
TRBJ2-2 | TRBV7-9 | . | . | TGTGCCAGCAAGGACACCGCGAACACCGGGGAGCTGTTTTTT | CASKDTANTGELFF
TRBJ2-3 | TRBV29-1 | . | . | TGCAGCGCGTTGAAGGGGCGAGATACGCAGTATTTT | CSALKGRDTQYF
TRBJ2-7 | TRBV28 | TRBD1 | . | TGTGCCAGCACCCTGGGACAGTTAACCTACGAGCAGTACTTC | CASTLGQLTYEQYF
TRBJ2-2 | TRBV5-6 | TRBD2 | few | TGTGCCAGCAGCTTGAAAACTAGCGGATTCCCGGGAGGGGAGCTGTTTTTT | CASSLKTSGFPGGELFF
TRBJ1-2 | TRBV7-9 | . | once | TGTGCCAGCAGTTCTCGCACAGGGTTATTCTACACCTTC | CASSSRTGLFYTF
TRBJ2-1 | TRBV7-2 | . | . | TGTGCCAGCAGCGGAAGGGGATGGGGCAATGAGCAGTTCTTC | CASSGRGWGNEQFF
TRBJ2-4 | TRBV28 | TRBD2 | . | TGTGCCAGCAGTCCCCAGATAGCGGGGGGGTCCCACATTCAGTACTTC | CASSPQIAGGSHIQYF
TRBJ2-3 | TRBV20-1 | . | . | TGCAGTGCAAGACTAGATACGCAGTATTTT | CSARLDTQYF
TRBJ1-1 | TRBV5-1 | . | . | TGCGCCAGCAGCTTTTCCCCAGGGGCGGACTCTGGGGTGGCTTTCTTT | CASSFSPGADSGVAFF
TRBJ2-1 | TRBV28 | . | few | TGTGCCAGCAGTTTTCGGGGATTGGAGTTCTTC | CASSFRGLEFF
TRBJ2-2 | TRBV10-3 | . | . | TGTGCCATCAGTGAAGATCCTAGCCAGACCGGGGAGCTGTTTTTT | CAISEDPSQTGELFF
TRBJ2-4 | TRBV2 | TRBD1 | . | TGTGCCAGCAGCGGACAGGGGTACATTCAGTACTTC | CASSGQGYIQYF
TRBJ2-1 | TRBV5-1 | . | few | TGCGCCAGCAGCTTCAGGACGGACTCTGTTAATGGTGAGCAGTTCTTC | CASSFRTDSVNGEQFF
TRBJ1-1 | TRBV11-2 | . | . | TGTGCCAGCAGCGCCACAGGGATTAACACTGAAGCTTTCTTT | CASSATGINTEAFF
TRBJ2-7 | TRBV7-8 | TRBD2 | . | TGTGCCAGCAGCCCCTTGAGGGGAGCGGGAGGTAGCGAGCAGTACTTC | CASSPLRGAGGSEQYF
TRBJ2-7 | TRBV7-2 | TRBD2 | . | TGTGCCAGCAGCAAGGGTAGCGGGAACCGACCCGAGCAGTACTTC | CASSKGSGNRPEQYF
TRBJ2-7 | TRBV7-9 | . | . | TGTGCCAGCAGCTTAGTTGCAGGATCCTACGAGCAGTACTTC | CASSLVAGSYEQYF
TRBJ2-5 | TRBV18 | TRBD1 | . | TGTGCCAGCTCACCGGGACAGGGGGGAGAGACCCAGTACTTC | CASSPGQGGETQYF
TRBJ2-3 | TRBV7-7 | TRBD2 | . | TGTGCTAGCAGCTTGGGGACTAGCGGGAGGGCCATAGATACGCAGTATTTT | CASSLGTSGRAIDTQYF
TRBJ2-1 | TRBV4-2 | . | few | TGTGCCAGCAGCTCCGACAGGAACGATGAGCAGTTCTTC | CASSSDRNDEQFF
TRBJ2-5 | TRBV5-1 | TRBD2 | once | TGCGCCAGCAGCTCCAGACTAGCAGTTCAAGAGACCCAGTACTTC | CASSSRLAVQETQYF